The clone carrying this T cell receptor (beta chain) is a singleton in its sample. These data originate in a study of shared clonotypes between healthy human individuals. The CDR3 contains 16 residues. V lost 4 bases, J lost 3 bases, and 6 bases stayed unmatched. CDR1 and CDR2 from the germline V gene are SGHRS and YFSETQ. Study processing details: With immunoSEQ giving junction-only sequences and no quality scores, filtering differed. Generated by immunoSEQ multiplex PCR, the TCRdb table keeps only in-frame clones and is missing some. D and trimming were read from the DNA, whereas the V and J calls and clone size are those reported in that table. The sample lists about 2.3 million clones, about nine tenths seen once, with approximately 0.4% in the top ten.

V usage is TRBV5-1 and J usage is TRBJ2-5, with TRBD2 matching 13 bases. Input material: naive CD4+ T cells from PBMCs. Specified subset: CD45RA+ positively selected. The TCR was taken from a man in his late teens or twenties in good health. Some clones in this sample may be carry-over from other donors' samples. CDR3 amino acids: CASSRQLAGGKETQYF. Here the CDR3 DNA reads TGCGCCAGCAGCCGACAACTAGCGGGAGGGAAAGAGACCCAGTACTTC. The full variable domain, its missing parts supplied by reference TRBV5-1 and TRBJ2-5, is KAGVTQTPRYLIKTRGQQVTLSCSPISGHRSVSWYQQTPGQGLQFLFEYFSETQRNKGNFPGRFSGRQFSNSRSEMNVSTLELGDSALYLCASSRQLAGGKETQYFGPGTRLLVL.